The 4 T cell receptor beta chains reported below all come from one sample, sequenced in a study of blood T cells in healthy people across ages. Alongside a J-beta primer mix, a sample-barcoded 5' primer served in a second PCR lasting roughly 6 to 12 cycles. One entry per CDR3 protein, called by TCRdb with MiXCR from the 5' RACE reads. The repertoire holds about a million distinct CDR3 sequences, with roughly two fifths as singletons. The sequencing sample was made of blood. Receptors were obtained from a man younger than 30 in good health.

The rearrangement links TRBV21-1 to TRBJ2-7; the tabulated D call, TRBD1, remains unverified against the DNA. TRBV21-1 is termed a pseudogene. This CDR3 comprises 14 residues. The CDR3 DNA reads TGTGCCAGCGACTGGACAGGGGGCTGCAATGAGCAGTACTTC. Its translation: CASDWTGGCNEQYF.

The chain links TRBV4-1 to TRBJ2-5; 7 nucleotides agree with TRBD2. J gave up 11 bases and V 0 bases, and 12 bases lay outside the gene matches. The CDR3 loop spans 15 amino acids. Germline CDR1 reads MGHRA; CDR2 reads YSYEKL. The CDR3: CASSQERLAPNEQYF. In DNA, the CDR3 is TGCGCCAGCAGCCAAGAGAGACTAGCTCCCAATGAGCAGTACTTC.

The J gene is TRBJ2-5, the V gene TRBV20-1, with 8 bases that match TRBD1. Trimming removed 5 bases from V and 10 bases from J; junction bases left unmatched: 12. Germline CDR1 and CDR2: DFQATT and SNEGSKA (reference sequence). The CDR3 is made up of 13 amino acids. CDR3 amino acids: CSAGRDRYPLQYF. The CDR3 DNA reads TGCAGTGCTGGGCGGGACAGGTACCCTCTCCAGTACTTC.

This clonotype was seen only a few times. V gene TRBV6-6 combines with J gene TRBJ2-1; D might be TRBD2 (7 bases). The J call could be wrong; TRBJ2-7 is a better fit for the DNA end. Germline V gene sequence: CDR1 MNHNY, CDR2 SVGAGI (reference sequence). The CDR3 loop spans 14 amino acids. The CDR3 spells CASNEGGVYNEQYF. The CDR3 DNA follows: TGTGCCAGCAACGAGGGGGGGGTCTACAATGAGCAGTACTTC.